This TCR beta chain stems from a study of naive and memory T cell subsets. A UMI-containing oligonucleotide was joined by 3' ligation to the TCR cDNA template. This clonotype was seen only a few times. Four PCR rounds used nested alpha and beta constant region primers plus the SP2 primer. Via MiXCR, TCRdb re-called the 5' RACE reads, giving one row per CDR3 protein. The sample has some 60,000 distinct CDR3 sequences; roughly 8.1% are singletons. This clonotype was sampled from a female donor in good health.

CDR3 amino acids: CASSQEKGAYEQYF. As DNA, the CDR3 is TGCGCCAGCAGCCAAGAAAAGGGAGCCTACGAGCAGTACTTC. This chain uses TRBV4-1 with TRBJ2-7; D is possibly TRBD2 (5 bases). Trimming stripped 0 bases from V and 2 bases from J, with 8 bases between. The length of the CDR3 is 14 residues. Per germline, CDR1 MGHRA and CDR2 YSYEKL.